The clone carrying this TCR beta chain has a handful of counts. Its antigen is unknown. RNA was extracted and reverse transcribed into cDNA as the sequencing template. Method: immunoSEQ multiplex PCR; TCRdb's copy keeps in-frame clones and lacks some. The sample consists of about 110,000 clones, 59% of them appearing once. The sample belongs to a study of CD8+ T cells in alopecia areata. Study results and limitations: TCRs were shared less clearly across patients than in mice, possibly for HLA-related reasons. Scalp data also include sequences from resident alphabeta T cells of normal skin.

From PBMCs, CD4+ and CD8+ T cells were sorted. The sample was CD8+ T cells sorted from blood. The TCR was taken from a human donor in good health.

The CDR3 here is CASSGTGSDNSPLHF. CDR3 nucleotides: TGTGCCAGCAGCGGGACAGGTAGCGATAATTCACCCCTCCACTTT. The chain joins TRBV5-4 to TRBJ1-6, with 8 bases aligning to TRBD1. The CDR3 totals 15 residues. Germline-derived CDR1 and CDR2 are SGHNT and YYREEE (reference sequence). V lost 4 bases to trimming and J lost 5 bases; unmatched junction nucleotides: 5.